Here is one TCR beta chain with its context. No antigen is known for it. Produced via immunoSEQ multiplex PCR; TCRdb's table is partial and in-frame only. This table holds under 20,000 clones, roughly four fifths found once. The entry originates in a study of PD-1 blockade in classical Hodgkin lymphoma. Study at large: Intravenous infusions of nivolumab 3 mg/kg reached patients every 2 weeks.

The time point was: cycle 4 day 1 (C4D1), after 5 to 7 weeks of nivolumab. Each patient's relapse followed autologous stem cell transplantation, and brentuximab vedotin exposure varied. Magnetic negative selection served to purify CD4+ T cells out of PBMCs that had been thawed. The CDR3 extends over 15 amino acids. Losses at the gene ends were 4 bases for V and 4 bases for J; bases not matched to a gene: 9. Looked up from germline, CDR1 is SGHRS and CDR2 is YFSETQ. Overall study results and limits: Complete responders started with a diversity level that resembled newly diagnosed patients at baseline. Compared with baseline, CD4+ but not CD8+ TCR diversity had risen significantly by C4D1. Nivolumab starters within 1 year of ASCT were excluded.

Specimen: CD4+ T cells from blood, collected before the fourth cycle of nivolumab. V gene TRBV5-1 combines with J gene TRBJ2-7; 9 nucleotides line up with TRBD1. The receptor's source is a human donor with classical Hodgkin lymphoma. CDR3 loop: CASSVTGQGKYEQYF. The CDR3 DNA reads as TGCGCCAGCAGCGTGACGGGACAGGGTAAATACGAGCAGTACTTC.